The 21 T cell receptor beta chains given below trace back to one sample, sequenced in a study of blood T cells in healthy people across ages. A second 7 to 11 cycle PCR used barcoded and J-beta primers. TCRdb used MiXCR to reprocess the 5' RACE reads, holding one entry per CDR3 protein. This table has approximately 1,000,000 distinct CDR3 sequences, under 40% appearing once. Input material: blood. Receptors were obtained from a young man in good health.

The rearrangement joins TRBV5-1 to TRBJ2-3; 7 positions agree with TRBD2. Germline CDR1 and CDR2: SGHRS and YFSETQ. Trimming at V came to 4 bases and at J to 3 bases, leaving 11 bases not matched to a gene. The CDR3 contains 16 residues. The CDR3 spells CASSGSIVLATDTQYF. The CDR3 bases are TGCGCCAGCAGCGGAAGCATTGTACTAGCGACAGATACGCAGTATTTT. The full variable domain, with the rest looked up from reference TRBV5-1 and TRBJ2-3, is KAGVTQTPRYLIKTRGQQVTLSCSPISGHRSVSWYQQTPGQGLQFLFEYFSETQRNKGNFPGRFSGRQFSNSRSEMNVSTLELGDSALYLCASSGSIVLATDTQYFGPGTRLTVL.

This clonotype was observed a few times. An end of the junction differs from the germline gene, which may be a read error. This chain joins TRBV7-2 and TRBJ1-1; a weak D match, TRBD1 (6 bases). CDR3 length: 15 residues. Germline values: CDR1 SGHTA, CDR2 FQGNSA. The DNA for the CDR3 is TGCGCCAGCAGCTTAGAGGGGGATAGGAACACTGAAGCTTTCTTT. Translation gives CASSLEGDRNTEAFF.

The J gene is TRBJ2-7, the V gene TRBV9; D is uncertain. The CDR3 has 13 residues. Trimming removed 0 bases at V and 3 bases at J, with 7 bases between. Germline CDR1 SGDLS, CDR2 YYNGEE. The CDR3 DNA is TGTGCCAGCAGCGTAGATCCAAGCTACGAGCAGTACTTC. Protein: CASSVDPSYEQYF. Complete variable domain (other parts from reference TRBV9 and TRBJ2-7): DSGVTQTPKHLITATGQRVTLRCSPRSGDLSVYWYQQSLDQGLQFLIQYYNGEERAKGNILERFSAQQFPDLHSELNLSSLELGDSALYFCASSVDPSYEQYFGPGTRLTVT.

This clonotype has only a few counts. The chain has TRBV27 and TRBJ2-2; D not resolved. This CDR3 comprises 15 residues. Germline-derived CDR1 and CDR2 are MNHEY and SMNVEV (reference sequence). Deletions cut 0 bases from V and 4 bases from J, with 9 bases between. The CDR3 DNA reads TGTGCCAGCAGTTTATCGGGGTCCACCACCGGGGAGCTGTTTTTT. Protein product: CASSLSGSTTGELFF.

This clonotype was observed a handful of times. At one of its ends the junction is not consistent with the germline gene, which may arise from a read error. This chain connects TRBV6-5 to TRBJ1-1; a possible D gene is TRBD1 (6 bases). Germline CDR1 MNHEY, CDR2 SVGAGI. This CDR3 spans 15 amino acids. The CDR3, as DNA: TGTGCCGGCAGTTGCTCCGCAGGGGTGAACACTGAAGCTTTCTTT. It specifies CAGSCSAGVNTEAFF.

This chain links TRBV6-6 with TRBJ2-1, with D tentatively TRBD1 (6 bases). Trimming left V 4 bases short and J 8 bases short, with 15 bases between. This CDR3 spans 14 amino acids. The germline gives CDR1 MNHNY, CDR2 SVGAGI (reference sequence). The CDR3 sequence is CASSLEGVDYEQFF. The CDR3 bases are TGTGCCAGCAGTTTAGAGGGGGTAGACTATGAGCAGTTCTTC.

Comments on this clonotype: This may arise from a read error, as a much more abundant clone is one base away. The V call is TRBV29-1, the J call TRBJ2-3, with D perhaps TRBD2 (5 bases). Trimming removed 6 bases at V and 7 bases at J, with 17 bases between. The CDR3 runs to 13 residues. Germline V lookup: CDR1 SQVTM, CDR2 ANQGSEA. The CDR3 sequence: CSVITTTINTQYF. In DNA, the CDR3 is TGCAGCGTGATAACGACTACCATAAATACGCAGTATTTT.

The chain has TRBV4-3 and TRBJ2-3; tentative D call: TRBD2 (6 bases). The CDR3 extends over 15 amino acids. V lost 0 bases and J lost 4, with 11 bases in between. Germline lookup yields CDR1 LGHNA and CDR2 YSLEER. The CDR3 spells CASSQDTGSSDTQYF. CDR3 coding DNA: TGCGCCAGCAGCCAAGACACCGGGAGCTCAGATACGCAGTATTTT.

V gene TRBV9 combines with J gene TRBJ2-1; TRBD2 matches at 8 bases. The CDR3 spans 16 residues. The V segment lost 3 bases and the J segment 5 bases; nucleotides outside the gene matches: 10. The germline CDR1 and CDR2 sequences are SGDLS and YYNGEE. CDR3 DNA: TGTGCCAGCAGCGGACCACGGGGGGGCCGAGACAATGAGCAGTTCTTC. As protein: CASSGPRGGRDNEQFF.

Remarks on this clonotype: Its ends do not fully match the called genes, so a read error is possible. V usage is TRBV4-3 and J usage is TRBJ2-3; D uncertain. Per the germline V gene, CDR1 is LGHNA and CDR2 is YSLEER. The CDR3 is made up of 15 amino acids. Written as DNA, the CDR3 is TGCGCCAGCAGCCAAGATAAGAGGCGCACAGAGACGCAGTATTTT. Encoded protein: CASSQDKRRTETQYF.

This clonotype was counted a few times. This chain connects TRBV7-2 to TRBJ2-7; TRBD2 agrees at 8 bases. J lost 3 bases, V lost 5 bases, and 9 bases had no gene match. There are 15 residues in the CDR3. Germline V gene sequence: CDR1 SGHTA, CDR2 FQGNSA. CDR3 sequence: CASSPRGANFYEQYF. Written as DNA, the CDR3 is TGTGCCAGCAGCCCGCGGGGGGCTAATTTCTACGAGCAGTACTTC.

The chain joins TRBV7-9 to TRBJ2-4; no firm D call. The J call may be wrong; the DNA end is better matched by TRBJ2-7. The V gene's germline CDR1 is SEHNR and CDR2 FQNEAQ (reference sequence). The CDR3 loop spans 14 amino acids. The CDR3 DNA follows: TGTGCCAGCAGCCAGGCAAAACTCTTCAGCGAGCAGTACTTC. Translation gives CASSQAKLFSEQYF.

This clonotype was seen more than once but under ten times. This chain links TRBV12-3 or TRBV12-4 with TRBJ2-3; TRBD1 matches at 9 bases. The V gene end was trimmed by 8 bases and the J gene end by 1 base; junction bases not matched to a gene: 7. CDR3 size: 15 residues. CDR3 DNA: TGTGCCAGCCGAACAGGGGGCTTGCGCACAGATACGCAGTATTTT. Protein sequence: CASRTGGLRTDTQYF.

This clonotype was seen a handful of times. The V gene is TRBV5-5, the J gene TRBJ2-7, with TRBD1 identical over 7 bases. J gave up 3 bases and V 4 bases, and 13 bases lay outside the gene matches. CDR3 length equals 16 residues. CDR1 and CDR2 from the germline V gene are SGHKS and YYEKEE (reference sequence). Here the CDR3 DNA reads TGTGCCAGCAGCCTAACCGGGACAGTTATGGTCTACGAGCAGTACTTC. It translates to CASSLTGTVMVYEQYF.

The rearrangement links TRBV6-6 to TRBJ1-5; a weak D match, TRBD1 (5 bases). V dropped 6 bases and J dropped 8 bases, with 14 bases sitting between them. The length of the CDR3 is 13 residues. Germline V gene sequence: CDR1 MNHNY, CDR2 SVGAGI (reference sequence). As DNA, the CDR3 is TGTGCCAGCAGCGCCCAGGGCGAAGAGCCCCAGCATTTT. Its translation is CASSAQGEEPQHF.

This chain's CDR3 is CASSSGQAYNEQYF. Here the CDR3 DNA reads TGTGCCAGCAGCTCGGGACAGGCTTACAATGAGCAGTACTTC. V usage is TRBV9 and J usage is TRBJ2-1, with 8 positions matching TRBD1. The J call may be mistaken, given a closer DNA end match to TRBJ2-7. The germline gives CDR1 SGDLS, CDR2 YYNGEE. This CDR3 region has 14 residues.

The CDR3 region is CASSAPGHSSYNEQFF. CDR3 DNA sequence: TGTGCCAGCAGTGCCCCGGGACACAGCTCCTACAATGAGCAGTTCTTC. The chain links TRBV28 to TRBJ2-1, with D perhaps TRBD1 (6 bases). The CDR3 contains 16 residues. Germline-derived CDR1 and CDR2 are MDHEN and SYDVKM. The germline V and J ends were trimmed by 5 bases and 0 bases, with 14 bases remaining between them.

Points on this clonotype: A junction boundary mismatches the germline segment, possibly from a read error. The V and J genes are TRBV5-1 and TRBJ1-1; a weak D match, TRBD1 (5 bases). Germline-derived CDR1 and CDR2 are SGHRS and YFSETQ. The CDR3 spans 15 residues. CDR3 in DNA: TGCGCCAGCAGATTGGCTGTACAGGCGAGCACTGAAGCTTTCTTT. It yields the protein CASRLAVQASTEAFF.

J is TRBJ2-3 and V is TRBV7-9; TRBD1 matches at 7 bases. The length of the CDR3 is 14 residues. V gave up 5 bases and J gave up 6 bases; unmatched junction bases: 8. The germline gives CDR1 SEHNR, CDR2 FQNEAQ (reference sequence). The CDR3 bases are TGTGCCAGCAGCCTTCAGGGGGATGGGGATACGCAGTATTTT. Translation gives CASSLQGDGDTQYF.

J is TRBJ1-1 and V is TRBV5-1; possible D gene TRBD1, 6 bases. Trimming shortened V by 0 bases and J by 6 bases, and 12 bases separated the two germline ends. Germline CDR1 and CDR2: SGHRS and YFSETQ. CDR3 length: 14 amino acids. CDR3 amino acids: CASSLGGQKAEAFF. CDR3 nucleotide sequence: TGCGCCAGCAGCTTGGGGGGACAAAAGGCTGAAGCTTTCTTT.

The V gene is TRBV7-2, the J gene TRBJ2-1; 7 positions agree with TRBD1. Germline CDR1 and CDR2: SGHTA and FQGNSA. The ends lost 4 bases at V and 6 bases at J; junction bases unmatched: 15. CDR3 length: 17 residues. CDR3 DNA sequence: TGTGCCAGCAGCTCATGGGCCGGGGCAGGGGGTTTCAATGAGCAGTTCTTC. Amino acids: CASSSWAGAGGFNEQFF.